This T cell receptor beta chain was documented in a study of long-term antiretroviral therapy in people with HIV. Study-wide results and caveats: Narrower CDR3 length ranges marked HIV repertoires relative to controls. Information pertaining to ART adherence, viral resistance or therapeutic modifications was not obtained.

Runs used v3.0 of the immunoSEQ assay and were done at survey level. Sequencing used immunoSEQ multiplex PCR; TCRdb keeps in-frame clones, though not all of them. The sample yields around 21,000 clones, around 80% seen once. The germline V and J ends were trimmed by 5 bases and 4 bases, with 14 bases remaining between them. Germline CDR1 reads SQVTM; CDR2 reads ANQGSEA. This CDR3 spans 13 amino acids. Details on this clone: Its antigen is unknown.

J is TRBJ1-2 and V is TRBV29-1, with a tentative D call TRBD1 (5 bases). The TCR sequence derives from a woman aged 25 to 39 with HIV. Sequences were derived from unsorted PBMCs, sampled 0.2 years after starting antiretroviral therapy. In nucleotides, the CDR3 is TGCAGCGTTCCGGCAGGGTTGGGCTATGGCTACACCTTC. It specifies CSVPAGLGYGYTF.